The following is a TCR beta chain sequence with its context. The specificity of this receptor is unknown. The input lacks base qualities; no much larger clone sits a single base away. Library construction relied on the immunoSEQ multiplex PCR assay. As for the authors' bioinformatics: To diagnose cytomegalovirus status from the catalog of TCR beta chain sequences, a statistical classification framework was built. Drawn from immuneACCESS, this table holds only the in-frame rearrangements with V and J called that TCRdb kept. Clones are partly lost; checked studies trace under half to an unresolved V gene and leave the rest unexplained. V and J calls and clone size are those listed in that table; D and trimming were worked out from the DNA. In this sample the table shows 85,000 to 130,000 clones, around 90% of which occur a single time. The leading ten clones occupy 1.5% to 2% of the sample. These data are taken from a study of cytomegalovirus exposure and HLA in healthy donors (dated by TCRdb to the late 2010s). Regarding the complete study: According to a later analysis, the 120 or so validation repertoires were produced on the same platform as the 666 repertoires of the first cohort. The study was designed to test whether signatures of past pathogen exposure could be identified by cataloging public T cell receptors. Along with the roughly 670-subject first cohort, a separate validation cohort of over a hundred different subjects was used. To predict cytomegalovirus infection status, the study brought together high-throughput TCR immunosequencing, statistical association of individual TCRs with disease status, and machine learning.

Separate from the approximately 670-subject first cohort, the validation cohort of over 90 subjects was the group to which the donors belonged. What the study reported, not specific to this receptor: Most TCR sequences were seen in very few donors, while some public TCRs were found in many individuals. A later analysis lacked HLA typing for the validation cohort, so it scored co-occurrence in that cohort across all 110 or so repertoires. Of the cluster scores, approximately 94% were above 0 in a later analysis, which found that TCRs clustered in the first cohort also tended to co-occur in the 120 validation repertoires. The authors suggested that the approach could potentially be generalized to other disease states and immunological phenotypes. A total of fewer than 200 TCR beta chains were listed by the study as associated with cytomegalovirus. Three of the identified cytomegalovirus-associated TCR beta chains were confirmed in vitro to be specific for cytomegalovirus antigens. The classifier was reported to diagnose cytomegalovirus status with high specificity and sensitivity in both the original and validation cohorts.

The sequenced material came from PBMCs. This TCR was recovered from a young woman in good health and CMV-seropositive.

CDR3 loop: CASSAGQGIGELFF. DNA sequence: TGTGCCAGCAGTGCGGGACAGGGAATCGGGGAGCTGTTTTTT. The rearranged segments are TRBV27 and TRBJ2-2, with 9 central nucleotides matching TRBD1. Measured from the cysteine to the phenylalanine, the CDR3 is 14 residues long. Here the CDR3 DNA is all that survives: 42 bases in frame from base 1. V and J are trimmed by 5 bases and 7 bases, and the gene matches miss 5 bases of the junction. CDR1 and CDR2, per the germline V gene (reference sequence), are MNHEY and SMNVEV.